This TCR beta chain was recorded in a study of blood T cell repertoires in COVID-19. Study-level information: Donors in the United States, Italy and Spain gave samples during acute or convalescent COVID-19. PBMCs, B-cell-depleted T cells, or T cells were the source of the cDNA or gDNA that made up the material.

Only a few counts were recorded for this clone. Trimming took off 4 bases at V and 3 bases at J, with 13 bases between the two ends. The CDR3 totals 14 residues. Germline V gives CDR1 GTSNPN, CDR2 SVGIG (reference sequence). In the study's own analysis: Amplification with reference gene primers provided the estimates of nucleated cell counts. Measured with immunoSEQ multiplex PCR; TCRdb has only the in-frame clones, and not every one. V and J calls plus clone size are reproduced from that table; the DNA served to infer D and trimming. The sample holds about 120,000 clones, about 85% seen once. The clonotype comes from a man of 80 years or more with acute or convalescent COVID-19. The chain carries TRBV30 and TRBJ1-3; possibly TRBD1 for D (6 bases). The sample taken for sequencing was peripheral blood. In nucleotides, the CDR3 is TGTGCCTGGAACCAGGACAGTGGTGGAAACACCATATATTTT. Protein product: CAWNQDSGGNTIYF.